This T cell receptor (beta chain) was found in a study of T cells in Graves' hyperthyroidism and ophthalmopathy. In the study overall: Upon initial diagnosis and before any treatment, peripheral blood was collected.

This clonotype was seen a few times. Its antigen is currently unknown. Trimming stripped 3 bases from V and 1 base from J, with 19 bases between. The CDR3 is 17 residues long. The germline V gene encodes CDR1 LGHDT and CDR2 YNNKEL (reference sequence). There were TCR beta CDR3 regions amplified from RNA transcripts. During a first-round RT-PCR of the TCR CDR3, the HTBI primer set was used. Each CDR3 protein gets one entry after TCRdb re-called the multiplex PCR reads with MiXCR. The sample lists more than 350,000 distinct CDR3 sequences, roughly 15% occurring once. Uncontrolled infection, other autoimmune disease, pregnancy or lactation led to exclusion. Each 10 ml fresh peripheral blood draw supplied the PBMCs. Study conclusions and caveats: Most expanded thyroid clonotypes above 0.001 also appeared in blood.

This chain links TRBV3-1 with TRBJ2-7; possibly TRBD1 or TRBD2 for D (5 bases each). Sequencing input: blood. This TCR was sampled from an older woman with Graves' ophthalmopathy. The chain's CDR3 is CASSQRRTGLGSYEQYF. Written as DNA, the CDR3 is TGTGCCAGCAGCCAGAGAAGGACGGGGCTGGGGTCCTACGAGCAGTACTTC.